The text below deals with one T cell receptor (beta chain). The source of the sample is a study of blood T cell repertoires in COVID-19. On the study more broadly: COVID-19 samples, acute and convalescent, were from the United States, Italy and Spain.

Seattle's enrolled individuals joined amid active infection and were then monitored longitudinally. The CDR3 spans 16 residues. Per germline, CDR1 LGHDT and CDR2 YNNKEL (reference sequence). Germline trimming cut 1 base from V and 7 bases from J; bases unmatched to any gene: 6. In the original processing: Estimated nucleated cell counts came from reference gene primer amplification. Data came from immunoSEQ multiplex PCR; TCRdb stores just in-frame clones and leaves some out. V and J calls and clone size are copied from that table; D and trimming were computed from the DNA. The repertoire has over 150,000 clones, about 85% of them found once; the top ten carry roughly 8%.

This TCR derives from a woman in her sixties with COVID-19, enrolled during active disease. The rearrangement uses TRBV3-1 (or the pseudogene TRBV3-2) and TRBJ1-6, with TRBD1 matching over 8 bases. The specimen sequenced was peripheral blood. The CDR3 DNA is TGTGCCAGCAGCCAAGTTCGGGGACAGGACAATTCACCCCTCCACTTT. Its protein product is CASSQVRGQDNSPLHF.